This TCR beta chain comes out of a study of cytotoxic CD8 clonotypes in ibrutinib-treated CLL. Germline-derived CDR1 and CDR2 are LGHNA and YSLEER. Trimming removed 0 bases from V and 7 bases from J, with 15 bases in between. The CDR3 has 15 residues. TCRdb's table, derived via immunoSEQ multiplex PCR, lists solely in-frame clones and lacks some. The sample contains about 140,000 clones, about 72% of which appear only once. The TCR originated in a human donor with chronic lymphocytic leukemia. The input for sequencing was PBMCs, taken after 12 months of ibrutinib treatment. This sequence joins TRBV4-3 and TRBJ1-2; D is possibly TRBD1 (5 bases). The CDR3 here is CASSQDPGQGRGYTF. In DNA form, the CDR3 reads TGCGCCAGCAGCCAAGATCCAGGGCAGGGACGTGGCTACACCTTC.